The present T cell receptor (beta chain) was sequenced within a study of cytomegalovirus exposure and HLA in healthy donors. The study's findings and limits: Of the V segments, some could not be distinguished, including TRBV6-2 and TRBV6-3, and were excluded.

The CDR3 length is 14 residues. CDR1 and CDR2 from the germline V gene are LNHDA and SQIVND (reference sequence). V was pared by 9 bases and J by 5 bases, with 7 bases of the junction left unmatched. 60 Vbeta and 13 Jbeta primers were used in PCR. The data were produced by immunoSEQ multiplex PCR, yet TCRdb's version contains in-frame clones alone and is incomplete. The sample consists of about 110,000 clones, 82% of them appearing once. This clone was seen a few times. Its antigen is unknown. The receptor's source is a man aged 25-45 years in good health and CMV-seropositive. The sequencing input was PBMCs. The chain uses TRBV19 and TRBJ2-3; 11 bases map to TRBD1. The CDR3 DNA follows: TGTGCCAGGACTAGGGGACAGGGGGTAGATACGCAGTATTTT. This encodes CARTRGQGVDTQYF. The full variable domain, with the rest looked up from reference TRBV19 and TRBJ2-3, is DGGITQSPKYLFRKEGQNVTLSCEQNLNHDAMYWYRQDPGQGLRLIYYSQIVNDFQKGDIAEGYSVSREKKESFPLTVTSAQKNPTAFYLCARTRGQGVDTQYFGPGTRLTVL.